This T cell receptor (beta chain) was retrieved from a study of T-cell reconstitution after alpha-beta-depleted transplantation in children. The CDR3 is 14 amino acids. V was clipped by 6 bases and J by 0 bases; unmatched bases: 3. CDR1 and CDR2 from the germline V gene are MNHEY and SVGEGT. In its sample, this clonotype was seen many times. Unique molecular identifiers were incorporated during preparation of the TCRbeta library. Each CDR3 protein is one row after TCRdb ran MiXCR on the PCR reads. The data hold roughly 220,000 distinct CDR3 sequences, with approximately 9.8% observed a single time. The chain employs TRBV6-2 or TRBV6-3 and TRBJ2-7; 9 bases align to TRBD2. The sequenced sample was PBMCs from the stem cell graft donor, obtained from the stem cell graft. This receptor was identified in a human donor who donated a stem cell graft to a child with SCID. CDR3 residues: CASSIAGASYEQYF. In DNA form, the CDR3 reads TGTGCCAGCAGCATAGCGGGGGCCTCCTACGAGCAGTACTTC.